This paragraph reports one TCR beta chain. Its antigen has not been determined. The record has no base qualities; no much larger clone is one base away. The germline V gene sets CDR1 to MDHEN and CDR2 to SYDVKM. The CDR3 holds 13 amino acids from the cysteine to the phenylalanine. Left in the record is the CDR3 DNA by itself, 39 bases read in frame from the first base. The V end loses 7 bases and the J end loses 3 bases, and a stretch of 10 bases separates them. This entry belongs to a study of blood T cell repertoires in COVID-19 (dated by TCRdb to the early 2020s). Context from the whole study: Collaborator samples came from the United States, Italy and Spain and covered acute and convalescent phases of COVID-19. The prospective study material was composed of cDNA or gDNA derived from T cells, B-cell-depleted T cells, or PBMCs. Subjects who had been exposed to COVID-19, were actively infected with it, or had recovered from it provided the deeply sampled blood TCRbeta repertoires that made up the dataset. The repertoires were released in a freely available public database intended as a resource for research on the immune response to SARS-CoV-2. Samples came from the ongoing ImmuneRACE study (first 160 participants) plus 1,254 subjects from 6 global collaborators. Sample metadata almost always included a de-identified subject ID, COVID-19 status, age in years and sex. Where HLA class I and class II types were available, the types were taken from metadata supplied by the sample provider, not from assay-based typing.

TCRbeta CDR3 regions were amplified from genomic DNA using the immunoSEQ Assay, a bias-controlled multiplex PCR. Per the authors' processing: The number of nucleated cells in each sample was estimated by amplification of reference gene primers within the assay. To quantify the absolute abundance of each unique TCRbeta CDR3 rearrangement, sequence reads were collapsed and filtered. For each sample, productive Simpson clonality was calculated by taking the square root of Simpson's diversity index across productive rearrangements. This immuneACCESS table, as held by TCRdb, lists in-frame sequences with V and J called but not all clones. Of the missing ones, under half trace to an unresolved V gene in checked studies; the others have no known cause. That table supplies the V and J calls and clone size; D and trimming were determined from the DNA. Here the sample has a few hundred thousand clones; 80% to 90% occur a single time. The ten largest make up under 1.5% of the sample.

A second Seattle source provided samples from volunteer blood donors who had recovered from COVID-19. Each collaborating institution followed its own protocols to collect whole blood in K2EDTA tubes. For TCRbeta analysis, collaborator samples were shipped as frozen whole blood, as isolated PBMCs, or as DNA extracted from either sample type. What the work shows at the level of the full study, not this receptor alone: Clinical and demographic metadata were provided uncurated, with the amount varying by source and participant.

This receptor chain uses TRBV28 and TRBJ1-5; the D segment cannot be called with confidence. Sequences were obtained from peripheral blood. The TCR sequence derives from a woman in her forties who had recovered from COVID-19. The nucleotides are TGTGCCAGCAAGGCGGCAGACAATCAGCCCCAGCATTTT. Its translation is CASKAADNQPQHF.